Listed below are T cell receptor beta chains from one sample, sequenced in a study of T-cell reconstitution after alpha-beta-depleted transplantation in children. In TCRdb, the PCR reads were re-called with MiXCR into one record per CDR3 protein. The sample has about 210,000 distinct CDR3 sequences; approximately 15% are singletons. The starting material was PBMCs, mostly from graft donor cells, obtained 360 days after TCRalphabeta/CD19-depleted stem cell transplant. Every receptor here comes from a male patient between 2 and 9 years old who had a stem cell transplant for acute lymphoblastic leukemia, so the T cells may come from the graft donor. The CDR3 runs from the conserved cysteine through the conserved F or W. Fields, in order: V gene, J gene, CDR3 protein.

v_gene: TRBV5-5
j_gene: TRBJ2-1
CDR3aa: CASIPFWRHEQFF

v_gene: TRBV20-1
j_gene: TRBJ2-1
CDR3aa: CSPLPFPGGRGNEQFF

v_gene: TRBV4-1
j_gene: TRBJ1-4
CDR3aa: CASSQDVLANEKLFF

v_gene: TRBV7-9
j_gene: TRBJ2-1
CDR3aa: CASSLAPSEGEQFF

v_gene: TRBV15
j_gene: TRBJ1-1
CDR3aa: CATSRWTDENTEAFF

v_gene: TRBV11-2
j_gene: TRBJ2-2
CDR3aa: CASSLWDDTGELFF

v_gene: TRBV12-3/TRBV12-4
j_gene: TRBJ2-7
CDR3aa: CASSFGDRELREQYF

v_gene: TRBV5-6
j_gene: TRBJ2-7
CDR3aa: CASSQFPGLAGGDEQYF

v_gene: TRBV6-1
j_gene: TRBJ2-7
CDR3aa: CASSVRDRAYEQYF

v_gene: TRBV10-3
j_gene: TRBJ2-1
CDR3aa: CAIREDNEQFF

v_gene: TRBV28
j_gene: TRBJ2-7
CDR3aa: CASSLAKVRDSYEQYF

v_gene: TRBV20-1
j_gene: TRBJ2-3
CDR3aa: CSAPTGGKSTDTQYF

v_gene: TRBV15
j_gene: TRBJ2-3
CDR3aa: CATSRDYAGTDTQYF

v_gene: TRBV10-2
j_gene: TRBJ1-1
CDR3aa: CASGGWDTEAFF

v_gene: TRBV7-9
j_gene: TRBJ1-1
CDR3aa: CASSFRGFGAFF

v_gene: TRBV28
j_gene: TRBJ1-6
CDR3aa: CASSRDRGIYSPLHF

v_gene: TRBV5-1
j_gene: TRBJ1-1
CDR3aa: CASASRADLNTEAFF

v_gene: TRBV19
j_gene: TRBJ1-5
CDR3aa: CASSRDRRMSSNQPQHF

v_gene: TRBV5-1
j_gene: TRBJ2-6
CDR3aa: CASKDGHNVVLTF

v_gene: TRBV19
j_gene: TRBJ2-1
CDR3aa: CASSFRRGAYNEQFF

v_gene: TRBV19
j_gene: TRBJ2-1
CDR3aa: CASSIGIRQGFRTYNEQFF

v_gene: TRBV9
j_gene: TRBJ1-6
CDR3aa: CASSVDGSYNSPLHF